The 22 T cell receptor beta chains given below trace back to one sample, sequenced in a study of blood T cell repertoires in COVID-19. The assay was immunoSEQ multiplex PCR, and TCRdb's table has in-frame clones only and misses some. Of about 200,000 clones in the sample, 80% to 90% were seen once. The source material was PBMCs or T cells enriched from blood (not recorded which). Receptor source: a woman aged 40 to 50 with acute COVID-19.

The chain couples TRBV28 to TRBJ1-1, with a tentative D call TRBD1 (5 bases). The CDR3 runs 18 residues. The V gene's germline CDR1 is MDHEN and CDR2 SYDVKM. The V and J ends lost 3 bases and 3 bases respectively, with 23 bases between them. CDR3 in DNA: TGTGCCAGCAGTTTCAGTATTTTCAGGGTCGGCCGGCACACTGAAGCTTTCTTT. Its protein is CASSFSIFRVGRHTEAFF.

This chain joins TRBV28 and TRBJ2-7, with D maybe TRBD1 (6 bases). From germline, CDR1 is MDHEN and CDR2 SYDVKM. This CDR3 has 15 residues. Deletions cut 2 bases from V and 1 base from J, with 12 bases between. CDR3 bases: TGTGCCAGCAGTTTACCCCAGGGGCGGTCCTACGAGCAGTACTTC. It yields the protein CASSLPQGRSYEQYF. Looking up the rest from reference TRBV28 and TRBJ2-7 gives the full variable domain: DVKVTQSSRYLVKRTGEKVFLECVQDMDHENMFWYRQDPGLGLRLIYFSYDVKMKEKGDIPEGYSVSREKKERFSLILESASTNQTSMYLCASSLPQGRSYEQYFGPGTRLTVT.

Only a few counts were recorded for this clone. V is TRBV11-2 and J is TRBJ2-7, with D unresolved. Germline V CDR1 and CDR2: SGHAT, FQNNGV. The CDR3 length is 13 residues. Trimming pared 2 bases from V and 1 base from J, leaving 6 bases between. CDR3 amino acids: CASSLQASYEQYF. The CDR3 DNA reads TGTGCCAGCAGCTTACAGGCGTCCTACGAGCAGTACTTC.

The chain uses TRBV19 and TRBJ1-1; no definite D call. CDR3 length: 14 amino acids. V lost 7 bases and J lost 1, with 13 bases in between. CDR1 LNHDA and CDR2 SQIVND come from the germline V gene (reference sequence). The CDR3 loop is CASNRVGRNTEAFF. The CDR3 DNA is TGTGCCAGTAACCGGGTGGGGAGGAACACTGAAGCTTTCTTT.

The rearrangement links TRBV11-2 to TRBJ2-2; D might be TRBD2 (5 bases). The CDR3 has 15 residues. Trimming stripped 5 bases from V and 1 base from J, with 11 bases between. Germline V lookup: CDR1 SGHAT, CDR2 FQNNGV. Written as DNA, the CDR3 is TGTGCCAGCAGCCCCAGGAGGCAGAACACCGGGGAGCTGTTTTTT. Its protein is CASSPRRQNTGELFF.

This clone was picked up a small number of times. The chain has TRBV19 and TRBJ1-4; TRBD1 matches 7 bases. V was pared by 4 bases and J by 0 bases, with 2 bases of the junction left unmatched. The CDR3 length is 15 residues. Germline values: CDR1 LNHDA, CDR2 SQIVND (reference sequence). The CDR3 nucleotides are TGTGCCAGTAGTAGTGGGACAGCAACTAATGAAAAACTGTTTTTT. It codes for CASSSGTATNEKLFF.

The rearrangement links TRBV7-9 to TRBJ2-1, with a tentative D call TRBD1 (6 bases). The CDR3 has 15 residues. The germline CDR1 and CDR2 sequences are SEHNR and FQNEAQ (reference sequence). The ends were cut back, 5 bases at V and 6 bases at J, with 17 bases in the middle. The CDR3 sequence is CASSGNEVRGNEQFF. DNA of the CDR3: TGTGCCAGCAGCGGAAATGAAGTCAGGGGCAATGAGCAGTTCTTC.

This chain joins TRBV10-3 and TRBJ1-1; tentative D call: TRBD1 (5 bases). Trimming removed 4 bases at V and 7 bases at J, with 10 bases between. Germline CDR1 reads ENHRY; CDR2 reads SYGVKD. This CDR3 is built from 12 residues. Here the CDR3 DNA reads TGTGCCATCAGTGCCGGGGGTAATGAAGCTTTCTTT. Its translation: CAISAGGNEAFF.

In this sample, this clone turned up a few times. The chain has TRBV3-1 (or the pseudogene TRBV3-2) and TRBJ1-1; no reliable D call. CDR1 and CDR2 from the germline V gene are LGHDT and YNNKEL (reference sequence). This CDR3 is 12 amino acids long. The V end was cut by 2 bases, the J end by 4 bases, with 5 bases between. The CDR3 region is CASSQLFTEAFF. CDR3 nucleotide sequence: TGTGCCAGCAGCCAACTGTTCACTGAAGCTTTCTTT.

The chain's CDR3 is CASSSQPPGLAGGTGELFF. The CDR3 DNA follows: TGTGCCAGCAGCTCCCAGCCGCCGGGACTAGCGGGAGGGACCGGGGAGCTGTTTTTT. The rearrangement uses TRBV7-3 and TRBJ2-2; 16 bases fit TRBD2. In germline, CDR1 is SGHTA, CDR2 FQGTGA. The trim removed 4 bases at V and 5 bases at J, leaving 10 bases unmatched. The CDR3 contains 19 residues.

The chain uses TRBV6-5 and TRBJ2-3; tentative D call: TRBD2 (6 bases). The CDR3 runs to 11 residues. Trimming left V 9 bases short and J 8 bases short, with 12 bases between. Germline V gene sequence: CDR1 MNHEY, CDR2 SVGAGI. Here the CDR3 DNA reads TGTGCCAGTCGGAGGGCATCTACGCAGTATTTT. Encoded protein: CASRRASTQYF.

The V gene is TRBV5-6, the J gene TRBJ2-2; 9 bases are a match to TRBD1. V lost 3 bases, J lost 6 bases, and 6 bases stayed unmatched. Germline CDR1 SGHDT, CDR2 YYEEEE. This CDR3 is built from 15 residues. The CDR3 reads CASSSGTGRSGELFF. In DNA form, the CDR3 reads TGTGCCAGCAGCTCCGGGACAGGGAGGTCCGGGGAGCTGTTTTTT.

The CDR3 region is CASSEQGNVYEQYF. In DNA form, the CDR3 reads TGTGCCAGCAGTGAGCAGGGGAACGTCTACGAGCAGTACTTC. The genes are TRBV2 and TRBJ2-7; weak D call: TRBD1 (6 bases). Trimming stripped 3 bases from V and 3 bases from J, with 12 bases between. This CDR3 is built from 14 residues. Germline V lookup: CDR1 SNHLY, CDR2 FYNNEI.

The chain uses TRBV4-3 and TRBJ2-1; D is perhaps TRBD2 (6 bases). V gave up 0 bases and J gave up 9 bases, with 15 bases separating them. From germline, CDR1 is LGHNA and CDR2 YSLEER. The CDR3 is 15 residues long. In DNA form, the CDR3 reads TGCGCCAGCAGCCAAGATGGGACGGGAGTCACTGAGCAGTTCTTC. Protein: CASSQDGTGVTEQFF.

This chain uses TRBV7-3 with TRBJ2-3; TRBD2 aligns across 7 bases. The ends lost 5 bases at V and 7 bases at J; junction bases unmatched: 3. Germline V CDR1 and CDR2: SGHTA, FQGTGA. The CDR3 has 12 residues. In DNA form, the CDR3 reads TGTGCCAGCAGCCCCGGGACTAATACGCAGTATTTT. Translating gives CASSPGTNTQYF.

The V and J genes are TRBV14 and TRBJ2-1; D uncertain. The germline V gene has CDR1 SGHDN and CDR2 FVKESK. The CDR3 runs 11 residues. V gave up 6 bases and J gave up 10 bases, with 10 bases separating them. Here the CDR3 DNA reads TGTGCCAGCAGAGGAGCCCTCGAGCAGTTCTTC. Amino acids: CASRGALEQFF.

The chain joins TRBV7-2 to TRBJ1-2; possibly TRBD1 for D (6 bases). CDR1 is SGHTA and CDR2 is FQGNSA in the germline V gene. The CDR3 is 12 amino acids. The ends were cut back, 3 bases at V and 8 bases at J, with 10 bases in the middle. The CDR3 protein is CASSFHREGYTF. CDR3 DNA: TGTGCCAGCAGCTTCCACAGGGAAGGCTACACCTTC.

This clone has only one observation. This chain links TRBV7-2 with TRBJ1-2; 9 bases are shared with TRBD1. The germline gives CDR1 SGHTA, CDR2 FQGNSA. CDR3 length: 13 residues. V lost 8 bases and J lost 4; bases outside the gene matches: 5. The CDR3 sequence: CASADRGIYGYTF. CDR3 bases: TGTGCCAGCGCCGACAGGGGGATCTATGGCTACACCTTC.

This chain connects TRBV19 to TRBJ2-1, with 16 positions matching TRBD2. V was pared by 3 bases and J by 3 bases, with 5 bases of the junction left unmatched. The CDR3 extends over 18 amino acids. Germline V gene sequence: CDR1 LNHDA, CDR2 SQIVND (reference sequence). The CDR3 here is CASSIPGLAGGIYNEQFF. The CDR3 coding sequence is TGTGCCAGTAGTATCCCGGGACTAGCGGGAGGGATCTACAATGAGCAGTTCTTC.

The CDR3 sequence: CATSAQNGGLSDTGELFF. DNA of the CDR3: TGTGCCACCAGTGCTCAGAACGGGGGGCTTTCGGACACCGGGGAGCTGTTTTTT. The V and J genes are TRBV24-1 and TRBJ2-2; a possible D gene is TRBD2 (7 bases). The CDR3 contains 18 residues. V gave up 5 bases and J gave up 3 bases, with 21 bases separating them. Germline V CDR1 and CDR2: KGHDR, SFDVKD.

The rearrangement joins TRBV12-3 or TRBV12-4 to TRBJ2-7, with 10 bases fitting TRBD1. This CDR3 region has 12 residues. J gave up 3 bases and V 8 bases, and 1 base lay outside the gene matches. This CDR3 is CASGDRGYEQYF. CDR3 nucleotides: TGTGCCAGCGGGGACAGGGGCTACGAGCAGTACTTC.

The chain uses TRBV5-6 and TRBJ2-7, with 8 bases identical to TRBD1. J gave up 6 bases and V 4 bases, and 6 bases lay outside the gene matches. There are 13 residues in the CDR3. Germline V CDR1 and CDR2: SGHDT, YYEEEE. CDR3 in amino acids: CASSLGQGREQYF. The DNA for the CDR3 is TGTGCCAGCAGCCTAGGACAGGGTCGCGAGCAGTACTTC.